This is a list of T cell receptor beta chains from one sample in a study of post-analysis software for immune sequencing data. MiXCR was run by TCRdb on the PCR reads, yielding one entry per CDR3 protein. The sample gives about 680,000 distinct CDR3 sequences, around 64% of which show up once; 10% to 12% is in the top ten. Sequenced material: blood. All receptors come from a girl under 10 years old with multiple sclerosis. Each CDR3 is given with its conserved first and last residue. D genes are given only for firm matches. Rows give clone size only sometimes, using once, few, many, or a class for an expanded clone.

clone_size,d_call,j_call,v_call,cdr3_nt,cdr3_aa
-,TRBD2,TRBJ2-1,TRBV5-1,TGCGCCAGCAGCTTGGCCGAACTAGCGGGATCCGCCTACAATGAGCAGTTCTTC,CASSLAELAGSAYNEQFF
-,TRBD2,TRBJ2-5,TRBV6-2/TRBV6-3,TGTGCCAGCAGTTACTCGGCGGGGGGCCTCCAAGAGACCCAGTACTTC,CASSYSAGGLQETQYF
-,TRBD2,TRBJ2-3,TRBV2,TGTGCCAGCAGTAAACAGGGACTAGCGGGGAACACAGATACGCAGTATTTT,CASSKQGLAGNTDTQYF
-,-,TRBJ2-7,TRBV6-1,TGTGCCAGCAGTGGAGACGACACAAAGTTCCCCTACGAGCAGTACTTC,CASSGDDTKFPYEQYF
-,-,TRBJ1-5,TRBV12-3/TRBV12-4,TGTGCCAGCACCCGGGACGTACTTCCCCTTTATAGCAATCAGCCCCAGCATTTT,CASTRDVLPLYSNQPQHF
-,-,TRBJ2-5,TRBV11-2,TGTGCCAGCAGCTTAGACCCAGGGCTGGAGACCCAGTACTTC,CASSLDPGLETQYF
few,TRBD2,TRBJ2-3,TRBV20-1,TGCAGTGCTAGGCGGGAGGGCCCAGATACGCAGTATTTT,CSARREGPDTQYF
-,TRBD1,TRBJ1-2,TRBV7-8,TGTGCCAGCTGCTTGATCAGGGGGTGGGATGGCTACACCTTC,CASCLIRGWDGYTF
few,-,TRBJ2-7,TRBV9,TGTGCCAGCAGTCCCTTCGATAGGTGGGGCTCCTACGAGCAGTACTTC,CASSPFDRWGSYEQYF
few,TRBD1,TRBJ1-2,TRBV20-1,TGCAGTGACCAACCCTATCCTGACAGGGGGAACTATGGCTACACCTTC,CSDQPYPDRGNYGYTF
-,TRBD1,TRBJ1-2,TRBV29-1,TGCAGCGGGATGGCCTGGGACAGGGGGAACTATGGCTACACCTTC,CSGMAWDRGNYGYTF